This record concerns one T cell receptor (beta chain) sequence. The table lists this clonotype with many counts. Its antigen target is currently unknown. No base qualities exist here, and no much larger clone lies one base off it. Sequencing instrument: Illumina NovaSeq 6000. TCR cDNA was synthesized by 5'RACE template switching, which introduced a universal primer site and unique molecular identifiers. Priming of cDNA synthesis was performed from both the TCR alpha and TCR beta constant segments. Two PCR steps were used to amplify libraries, with sample barcodes and sequencing adapters being added in the second step. Sequencing of libraries was performed on Illumina HiSeq 2500 (2x100 bp) or NovaSeq (2x150 bp). The original methods were these. MIGEC was used to demultiplex reads and collapse the reads into UMI consensus sequences, and MiXCR was used for V(D)J alignment. Vaccine-responding clonotypes were identified with edgeR using replicate PBMC samples, with FDR below 0.01 and a log2 fold change above 5 up to day 15 being required. CD4 or CD8 identity was assigned to each bulk clonotype according to whether the clonotype was present at higher abundance in the sequenced CD4 repertoire or the sequenced CD8 repertoire. TCRdb passed the public sequencing reads through fastp at Q25 and MiXCR, retaining productive beta sequences. Merged by CDR3 protein, the rows form single entries marked with the most common genes and DNA. Here the V and J calls rest on TCRdb's processing, not on the authors' analysis. The sample data list 150,000 to 200,000 distinct CDR3 sequences, and about a tenth of these were observed just once. The biggest ten clones account for approximately 35% of the sample.

The sample comes from a study of T cells after yellow fever vaccination (dated by TCRdb to about 2019). About the study as a whole: The SMART-Seq v4 Ultra Low Input RNA kit was used to prepare libraries from fractions with low cell numbers. Two healthy male donors, one aged 18 to 29 and one aged 30 to 40 years, made up the cohort. Bulk PBMC replicates and cell subsets were isolated from blood drawn at multiple timepoints before and after both primary and secondary immunization. To track T-cell clones before and after primary and booster YFV17D yellow fever vaccination, bulk TCR alpha and beta repertoires were sequenced longitudinally. What the work shows at the level of the full study, not this receptor alone: Because the study included only two donors, the extent to which the findings can be generalized is limited. The secondary T-cell response was weaker than the primary response but faster, peaking on day 5 instead of day 15. Most clones expanded after primary vaccination were re-detected after the booster (96% of CD4 and 88% of CD8), suggesting broad memory maintenance. Computational filtering was required because FACS-sorted repertoires could contain abundant contaminating clonotypes from the bulk population. A small fraction of clonotypes showed up in both the CD4 and CD8 compartments, probably as a result of convergent recombination.

The intended sense of this specimen's treatment or condition label: live attenuated yellow fever vaccine strain. PBMCs were isolated from peripheral blood using a standard Ficoll-Paque protocol. Dynabeads CD4 and CD8 positive selection kits were used to isolate CD4 and CD8 T-cell fractions. RNA was extracted with TriZol from bulk PBMCs, CD4 and CD8 fractions, and dextramer-positive and dextramer-negative fractions. The receptor's source is a man aged 18 to 30 who received the YFV17D yellow fever vaccine. The sample here was CD8+ T cells sorted from PBMCs, taken 45 days after the yellow fever booster vaccination.

Read as DNA, the sequence is TGCGCCAGCAGCTTGAGGAGGCCTTCATACCAAGAGACCCAGTACTTC. Translated, this is CASSLRRPSYQETQYF. The chain joins TRBV5-1 to TRBJ2-5; the D gene is perhaps TRBD2, from 5 matching bases. Trimming costs V 1 base and J 0 bases, and their ends lie 13 bases apart. The cysteine opens and the phenylalanine closes a CDR3 of 16 amino acids. CDR3 DNA only is kept here, 48 bases in frame from base 1. CDR1 is given as SGHRS and CDR2 as YFSETQ, both from the germline V gene.